One and the same sample provided the 8 T cell receptor beta chains below, sequenced in a study of blood T cell repertoires in COVID-19. TCRdb's copy holds only in-frame clones and misses some; the assay was immunoSEQ multiplex PCR. The sample lists under 200,000 clones, about 83% occurring once. Input material: peripheral blood. Source of these receptors: a human donor in a cohort sampled during active COVID-19.

The chain uses TRBV2 and TRBJ2-7; the D gene is possibly TRBD2 (5 bases). The V end was cut by 6 bases, the J end by 0 bases, with 12 bases between. The CDR3 covers 14 residues. Per germline, CDR1 SNHLY and CDR2 FYNNEI. The CDR3 loop is CASSEGGISYEQYF. CDR3 in DNA: TGTGCCAGCAGCGAGGGTGGCATCTCCTACGAGCAGTACTTC.

The chain couples TRBV14 to TRBJ2-7, with TRBD1 identical over 7 bases. V shed 4 bases, J shed 4 bases, and the junction held 10 bases outside the gene matches. The V gene's germline CDR1 is SGHDN and CDR2 FVKESK. The CDR3 is 15 residues long. As DNA, the CDR3 is TGTGCCAGCAGCCTCCGACAGGGTTCTGTGTACGAGCAGTACTTC. It is translated as CASSLRQGSVYEQYF.

The chain is built from TRBV5-6 and TRBJ2-1, with D possibly being TRBD1 (5 bases). The V gene lost 2 bases and the J gene lost 5 bases, with 11 bases spanning the gap. The length of the CDR3 is 14 residues. Germline assignment: CDR1 SGHDT and CDR2 YYEEEE. CDR3 amino acids: CASSFIDRHNEQFF. CDR3 DNA sequence: TGTGCCAGCAGCTTTATTGACAGACACAATGAGCAGTTCTTC.

This sequence joins TRBV19 and TRBJ2-7; D is possibly TRBD1 (6 bases). The length of the CDR3 is 15 residues. The ends were cut back, 5 bases at V and 2 bases at J, with 16 bases in the middle. From germline, CDR1 is LNHDA and CDR2 SQIVND (reference sequence). CDR3 sequence: CASSPLPGQTYEQYF. The CDR3 bases are TGTGCCAGTAGTCCCCTCCCGGGACAAACCTACGAGCAGTACTTC.

V and J are TRBV7-3 and TRBJ2-7; TRBD2 matches at 9 bases. Germline V gives CDR1 SGHTA, CDR2 FQGTGA. The junction had 3 bases not matched to a gene; V was cut back by 1 base and J by 5 bases. CDR3 length: 14 residues. The CDR3 spells CASSLSGGANEQYF. The DNA of the CDR3 is TGTGCCAGCAGCTTAAGCGGGGGGGCAAACGAGCAGTACTTC. Filled out from reference TRBV7-3 and TRBJ2-7, the complete variable domain reads GAGVSQTPSNKVTEKGKYVELRCDPISGHTALYWYRQSLGQGPEFLIYFQGTGAADDSGLPNDRFFAVRPEGSVSTLKIQRTERGDSAVYLCASSLSGGANEQYFGPGTRLTVT.

V and J are TRBV10-1 and TRBJ1-1; 7 bases map to TRBD1. The CDR3 contains 14 residues. V lost 2 bases, J lost 1 base, and 1 base stayed unmatched. Germline V gene lookup returns CDR1 WNHNN and CDR2 SYGVQD (reference sequence). CDR3 in DNA: TGCGCCAGCAGTGAGGCAGGGGGGAACACTGAAGCTTTCTTT. This translates into CASSEAGGNTEAFF.

For the CDR3, the DNA is TGTGCCAGCAGCTTGATCAGCGGGGGAGCTGAGCAGTTCTTC. Protein sequence: CASSLISGGAEQFF. This rearrangement joins TRBV7-9 to TRBJ2-1, with 8 bases matching TRBD2. The CDR3 has 14 amino acids. The J segment lost 9 bases and the V segment lost 3 bases, leaving 7 bases of the junction unmatched. Germline V gene data show CDR1 as SEHNR and CDR2 as FQNEAQ (reference sequence).

Only one count was recorded for this clone. The chain is built from TRBV6-5 and TRBJ1-1; 7 bases match TRBD1. V shed 6 bases and J 3 bases; nucleotides not matched to a gene: 7. The CDR3 extends over 14 amino acids. The V gene's germline CDR1 is MNHEY and CDR2 SVGAGI. The CDR3 sequence: CASRAGTADTEAFF. In nucleotides, the CDR3 is TGTGCCAGCAGAGCCGGGACAGCGGACACTGAAGCTTTCTTT.